One sample yielded the 30 T cell receptor beta chains listed below, sequenced in a study of post-analysis software for immune sequencing data. Built from TCR beta cDNA, the libraries had unique molecular identifiers in them. TCRdb re-derived calls from the PCR reads in MiXCR, one entry per CDR3 protein. The sample consists of roughly 540,000 distinct CDR3 sequences, around a third of them appearing once. Study observations and caveats: A handful of TRBV segments were significantly more frequent in patients than in controls. TRBV5-6, TRBV5-1 and TRBV20-1 were among these segments.

These receptors are not linked to any known antigen. Sequencing used blood. The receptors were sampled from a girl under 18 with multiple sclerosis.

The chain links TRBV6-1 to TRBJ2-7, with D perhaps given as TRBD1 or TRBD2 (5 bases each). The germline CDR1 and CDR2 sequences are MNHNS and SASEGT. V was pared by 6 bases and J by 5 bases, with 11 bases between. CDR3 size: 12 residues. Here the CDR3 reads CASRERGDEQYF. The CDR3 bases are TGTGCCAGCAGAGAGAGGGGTGACGAGCAGTACTTC.

The chain joins TRBV3-1 to TRBJ1-2; 7 positions match TRBD1. Germline V gene data show CDR1 as LGHDT and CDR2 as YNNKEL (reference sequence). Unmatched junction bases numbered 6, after V lost 1 base and J lost 7 bases. This CDR3 contains 14 residues. This chain's CDR3 is CASSQAGGAAGYTF. CDR3 bases: TGTGCCAGCAGCCAAGCAGGGGGAGCGGCTGGCTACACCTTC.

This clonotype was counted a few times. The genes are TRBV20-1 and TRBJ1-5; D not certain. Germline CDR1 reads DFQATT; CDR2 reads SNEGSKA (reference sequence). Trimming removed 5 bases at V and 0 bases at J, with 11 bases between. The CDR3 totals 14 residues. In DNA form, the CDR3 reads TGCAGTGCTGAGCAGCTTAATAGCAATCAGCCCCAGCATTTT. Its translation: CSAEQLNSNQPQHF.

This chain uses TRBV6-2 or TRBV6-3 with TRBJ2-4, with 11 nucleotides matching TRBD2. Judging by the DNA end, TRBJ2-5 fits better; the J call may be wrong. Germline V gene lookup returns CDR1 MNHEY and CDR2 SVGEGT. The CDR3 is made up of 15 amino acids. Written as DNA, the CDR3 is TGTGCCAGCAACACCATACTAGCGGGGGATGAGACCCAGTACTTC. This gives the protein CASNTILAGDETQYF.

The CDR3 spells CASSLQDKGRFTLHF. CDR3 sequence (DNA): TGTGCCAGCAGCTTACAGGACAAGGGTCGGTTCACCCTCCACTTT. The chain uses TRBV7-9 and TRBJ1-6; TRBD1 might be the D (5 bases). The CDR3 consists of 15 residues. The germline V gene encodes CDR1 SEHNR and CDR2 FQNEAQ (reference sequence). The ends were cut back, 2 bases at V and 14 bases at J, with 19 bases in the middle.

The rearrangement links TRBV27 to TRBJ1-4; 7 positions agree with TRBD1. Trimming took 5 bases from V and 7 from J; bases not matched to a gene: 10. From germline, CDR1 is MNHEY and CDR2 SMNVEV (reference sequence). This CDR3 contains 15 residues. The CDR3 region has the DNA TGTGCCAGCAGTCCCCTACAGGGGATTATTGAAAAACTGTTTTTT. Protein: CASSPLQGIIEKLFF. Drawing the rest from reference TRBV27 and TRBJ1-4, the complete variable domain is EAQVTQNPRYLITVTGKKLTVTCSQNMNHEYMSWYRQDPGLGLRQIYYSMNVEVTDKGDVPEGYKVSRKEKRNFPLILESPSPNQTSLYFCASSPLQGIIEKLFFGSGTQLSVL.

For this clonotype: A read error may be the cause here, since a much bigger clone is one base away. V and J are TRBV10-3 and TRBJ2-3; 8 nucleotides align to TRBD2. The V and J ends lost 2 bases and 4 bases, in that order; junction bases with no gene match: 5. The germline CDR1 and CDR2 sequences are ENHRY and SYGVKD. The CDR3 totals 15 residues. The CDR3 DNA reads TGTGCCATCAGTGAGGAGCGGGGGAGCGCAGATACGCAGTATTTT. Its translation is CAISEERGSADTQYF.

The chain carries TRBV2 and TRBJ2-1, with TRBD1 identical over 9 bases. The CDR3 consists of 14 residues. From germline, CDR1 is SNHLY and CDR2 FYNNEI. V lost 4 bases to trimming and J lost 4 bases; unmatched junction nucleotides: 2. The DNA of the CDR3 is TGTGCCAGCAGTGGGGACAGGGCGTACAATGAGCAGTTCTTC. Residues: CASSGDRAYNEQFF.

The chain couples TRBV11-2 to TRBJ2-5; 9 bases map to TRBD2. Germline V gene sequence: CDR1 SGHAT, CDR2 FQNNGV. The V gene end was trimmed by 2 bases and the J gene end by 4 bases; junction bases not matched to a gene: 8. CDR3 size: 16 residues. CDR3: CASSLNAAGGRETQYF. Written as DNA, the CDR3 is TGTGCCAGCAGCTTAAACGCCGCGGGGGGGCGAGAGACCCAGTACTTC.

The chain combines TRBV5-1 with TRBJ2-7; tentative D call: TRBD1 (6 bases). CDR1 is SGHRS and CDR2 is YFSETQ in the germline V gene. V was cut by 4 bases and J by 6 bases, with 17 bases left in between. The length of the CDR3 is 14 residues. The CDR3 reads CASSTTERGTEQYF. The CDR3 DNA reads as TGCGCCAGCAGCACAACGGAAAGGGGGACCGAGCAGTACTTC.

This clonotype was counted between two and nine times. J is TRBJ2-1 and V is TRBV5-1, with D perhaps given as TRBD1 or TRBD2 (6 bases each). Germline V lookup: CDR1 SGHRS, CDR2 YFSETQ. V was cut by 1 base and J by 4 bases, with 12 bases left in between. This CDR3 comprises 15 residues. CDR3 DNA sequence: TGCGCCAGCAGCTTGAACGGGGGCCTTTACAATGAGCAGTTCTTC. Translated, it gives CASSLNGGLYNEQFF. The full variable domain, with the rest looked up from reference TRBV5-1 and TRBJ2-1, is KAGVTQTPRYLIKTRGQQVTLSCSPISGHRSVSWYQQTPGQGLQFLFEYFSETQRNKGNFPGRFSGRQFSNSRSEMNVSTLELGDSALYLCASSLNGGLYNEQFFGPGTRLTVL.

The rearrangement links TRBV11-2 to TRBJ2-4, with a tentative D call TRBD2 (5 bases). This CDR3 comprises 14 residues. From germline, CDR1 is SGHAT and CDR2 FQNNGV. Trimming pared 3 bases from V and 3 bases from J, leaving 9 bases between. The CDR3 spells CASSLSGDKNIQYF. The CDR3 DNA reads as TGTGCCAGCAGCTTGTCCGGGGACAAAAACATTCAGTACTTC.

The chain's CDR3 is CASSRGTSGSNTDTQYF. CDR3 nucleotide sequence: TGTGCCAGCAGCCGTGGTACTAGCGGGTCCAACACAGATACGCAGTATTTT. The chain joins TRBV6-1 to TRBJ2-3; 9 nucleotides align to TRBD2. Per the germline V gene, CDR1 is MNHNS and CDR2 is SASEGT. The CDR3 sequence is 17 residues long. V gave up 6 bases and J gave up 2 bases; unmatched junction bases: 12.

The rearrangement links TRBV3-1 to TRBJ2-1; a weak D match, TRBD1 (6 bases). V lost 4 bases to trimming and J lost 0 bases, with 13 bases between them. The germline CDR1 and CDR2 sequences are LGHDT and YNNKEL (reference sequence). The CDR3 has 16 residues. As DNA, the CDR3 is TGTGCCAGCAGCCCCTCAGGGGTCCTCTCCTACAATGAGCAGTTCTTC. This sequence encodes CASSPSGVLSYNEQFF.

The CDR3: CASSITGGARGSSPLHF. The CDR3 DNA is TGCGCCAGCAGCATAACAGGGGGAGCAAGGGGTAGCTCACCCCTCCACTTT. The J gene is TRBJ1-6, the V gene TRBV5-1; 8 bases agree with TRBD1. The germline CDR1 and CDR2 sequences are SGHRS and YFSETQ. This CDR3 has 17 amino acids. The V gene end was trimmed by 4 bases and the J gene end by 10 bases; junction bases not matched to a gene: 16.

The V and J genes are TRBV12-3 or TRBV12-4 and TRBJ2-6; D gene ambiguous. Trimming removed 0 bases at V and 1 base at J, with 10 bases between. This CDR3 is 17 amino acids long. DNA of the CDR3: TGTGCCAGCAGTTTAGCTTTATTGGGTTCTGGGGCCAACGTCCTGACTTTC. Residues: CASSLALLGSGANVLTF.

This clonotype was found a few times. The rearrangement links TRBV29-1 to TRBJ1-5, with 9 bases that match TRBD1. Per the germline V gene, CDR1 is SQVTM and CDR2 is ANQGSEA. The V gene end was trimmed by 7 bases and the J gene end by 4 bases; junction bases not matched to a gene: 5. The CDR3 is 13 amino acids. As DNA, the CDR3 is TGCAGCGCTCGGACAGGGGTAAATCAGCCCCAGCATTTT. It encodes CSARTGVNQPQHF.

The gene calls are TRBV6-5 and TRBJ2-7; D is unresolved. The V end was cut by 8 bases, the J end by 2 bases, with 10 bases between. CDR3 length: 12 residues. Germline V gene data show CDR1 as MNHEY and CDR2 as SVGAGI. CDR3 loop: CASRAGTYEQYF. The CDR3 region has the DNA TGTGCCAGCCGAGCAGGAACCTACGAGCAGTACTTC.

V usage is TRBV7-9 and J usage is TRBJ2-1; D gene uncertain. This CDR3 comprises 12 residues. The germline V gene has CDR1 SEHNR and CDR2 FQNEAQ (reference sequence). Trimming pared 3 bases from V and 7 bases from J, leaving 7 bases between. The CDR3 spells CASSFPDNEQFF. DNA of the CDR3: TGTGCCAGCAGCTTCCCGGATAATGAGCAGTTCTTC. Variable domain in full (rest from reference TRBV7-9 and TRBJ2-1): DTGVSQNPRHKITKRGQNVTFRCDPISEHNRLYWYRQTLGQGPEFLTYFQNEAQLEKSRLLSDRFSAERPKGSFSTLEIQRTEQGDSAMYLCASSFPDNEQFFGPGTRLTVL.

The table lists this clonotype with a few counts. The chain recombines TRBV28 with TRBJ2-1; 10 bases line up with TRBD1. With 4 bases clipped from V and 6 bases from J, the junction kept 9 bases outside the gene matches. Germline V gene sequence: CDR1 MDHEN, CDR2 SYDVKM. CDR3 length equals 16 residues. The CDR3 nucleotides read TGTGCCAGCAGTTCCCCGGGACAGGGGAAAGGCAATGAGCAGTTCTTC. Protein: CASSSPGQGKGNEQFF.

The V gene is TRBV6-5, the J gene TRBJ2-5; 10 nucleotides agree with TRBD1. Per germline, CDR1 MNHEY and CDR2 SVGAGI. The CDR3 extends over 16 amino acids. V dropped 2 bases and J dropped 3; count of bases not matched to a gene: 6. The CDR3 is CASSYPFGQGEETQYF. The DNA of the CDR3 is TGTGCCAGCAGTTACCCATTCGGACAGGGGGAAGAGACCCAGTACTTC.

This clonotype was recorded a few times. The chain carries TRBV13 and TRBJ2-1; no definite D call. The germline gives CDR1 PRHDT, CDR2 FYEKMQ (reference sequence). V was trimmed by 4 bases and J by 0 bases, leaving 10 bases between them. The CDR3 consists of 15 residues. The CDR3 protein is CASSSRRFSYNEQFF. CDR3 bases: TGTGCCAGCAGCTCAAGGAGATTCTCCTACAATGAGCAGTTCTTC.

In its sample, this clonotype was seen once. This rearrangement joins TRBV2 to TRBJ1-5, with unresolved D. This CDR3 spans 15 amino acids. Germline V lookup: CDR1 SNHLY, CDR2 FYNNEI. V lost 0 bases and J 0 bases, leaving 6 bases between the germline ends. CDR3 in DNA: TGTGCCAGCAGTGAAGCACAGTATAGCAATCAGCCCCAGCATTTT. Protein sequence: CASSEAQYSNQPQHF.

As for this clonotype: The germline gene is not matched at one end of the junction; a read error may be the cause. The chain combines TRBV5-3 with TRBJ1-1, with D unresolved. TRBV5-3 is recorded as an ORF, its role being uncertain. The CDR3 runs 16 residues. In DNA, the CDR3 is TGTGCCAGCAGCTTGGAGGCCCAGGCGGTGAACACTGAAGCTTTCTTT. It codes for CASSLEAQAVNTEAFF.

CDR3: CSARDSRGAVTDTQYF. The CDR3 region has the DNA TGCAGTGCTAGAGACTCGCGGGGGGCGGTCACAGATACGCAGTATTTT. This chain connects TRBV20-1 to TRBJ2-3; TRBD2 matches 8 bases. The CDR3 has 16 amino acids. V shed 0 bases and J 2 bases; nucleotides not matched to a gene: 7. Germline CDR1 DFQATT, CDR2 SNEGSKA (reference sequence).

This chain connects TRBV20-1 to TRBJ2-5; the D gene is possibly TRBD2 (6 bases). The CDR3 has 12 amino acids. Germline V lookup: CDR1 DFQATT, CDR2 SNEGSKA (reference sequence). CDR3 in DNA: TGCAGGAGCATAGCGGCCCAAGAGACCCAGTACTTC. It translates to CRSIAAQETQYF.

The V call is TRBV25-1, the J call TRBJ1-1; tentatively, D is TRBD1 (6 bases). The CDR3 extends over 14 amino acids. CDR1 is MGHDK, CDR2 SYGVNS, per germline. The ends were cut back, 6 bases at V and 1 base at J, with 12 bases in the middle. CDR3 in DNA: TGTGCCAGCAGACAATCGGGACAGAACACTGAAGCTTTCTTT. The encoded protein is CASRQSGQNTEAFF.

The chain has TRBV20-1 and TRBJ2-4; TRBD1 agrees at 8 bases. The J call may be in error: the DNA end matches TRBJ2-7 better. Germline CDR1 is DFQATT and CDR2 is SNEGSKA (reference sequence). This CDR3 spans 15 amino acids. This CDR3 is CSAPLWTGPSGEQYF. The CDR3 bases are TGCAGTGCTCCGCTTTGGACAGGGCCCTCCGGCGAGCAGTACTTC.

This clonotype was seen a single time. The rearrangement joins TRBV21-1 to TRBJ1-5; TRBD1 reflects the table's D call only, with no check against the DNA. TRBV21-1 is an annotated pseudogene. This CDR3 is built from 16 residues. The CDR3 coding sequence is TGTGCCAGCAGCGCCTGCCCGACAGGGGGGAGTCAGCCCCAGCATTTT. This sequence encodes CASSACPTGGSQPQHF.

This chain uses TRBV5-1 with TRBJ2-5, with TRBD1 identical over 10 bases. CDR3 length: 16 residues. The germline V gene has CDR1 SGHRS and CDR2 YFSETQ. The ends lost 4 bases at V and 3 bases at J; junction bases unmatched: 9. Here the CDR3 DNA reads TGCGCCAGCAGCCGGGGACAGGGGAGGATAGAAGAGACCCAGTACTTC. This translates into CASSRGQGRIEETQYF.